This T cell receptor (beta chain) was sequenced during a study of blood T cell repertoires in COVID-19. Study overall: Donors in the United States, Italy and Spain gave samples during acute or convalescent COVID-19. T cells, B-cell-depleted T cells, or PBMCs provided the cDNA or gDNA that served as material.

Some clones are missing from TCRdb's copy, which holds only in-frame ones; the method was immunoSEQ multiplex PCR. The sample has 150,000 to 200,000 clones, around 87% seen once. Sequencing input: peripheral blood. The TCR was taken from a man in his forties with active or convalescent COVID-19.

The CDR3 here is CASSPRGQGYTF. Written as DNA, the CDR3 is TGTGCCAGCAGCCCCAGGGGGCAAGGCTACACCTTC. This rearrangement joins TRBV7-2 to TRBJ1-2, with 8 nucleotides matching TRBD1. From germline, CDR1 is SGHTA and CDR2 FQGNSA. J was trimmed by 8 bases and V by 5 bases; bases with no gene match: 4. This CDR3 region has 12 residues.